This T cell receptor (beta chain) was captured by sequencing in a study of T cells in women clearing cervical HPV infection. V was pared by 7 bases and J by 3 bases, with 6 bases of the junction left unmatched. Germline CDR1 MNHEY, CDR2 SVGEGT. This CDR3 is 14 amino acids long. Findings of the study overall: Richness plus V gene abundances separated cases from controls with AUC around 0.8.

Genomic DNA, averaging roughly 1,200 ng per sample, yielded TCR beta CDR3 via immunoSEQ. Profiling relied on immunoSEQ multiplex PCR, and the TCRdb table lists in-frame clones only, not all of them. The data show tens of thousands of clones, and the top ten clones hold 3.5%. As regards this clone: Its antigen is not identified. The read terminates 3 residues ahead of where the CDR3 ends, so the germline J gene completes it.

This sequence was found in a woman between 18 and 70 years old with a cervical HPV16 infection that either progressed to CIN3+ or cleared (not recorded which). Sequencing was done on a sample of blood buffy coat. The gene calls are TRBV6-2 or TRBV6-3 and TRBJ2-7; TRBD2 matches 10 bases. The CDR3 reads CASTQAGGFYEQYF. The sequenced part of the CDR3 DNA is TGTGCCAGCACCCAAGCGGGAGGGTTCTACGAG.